The 16 T cell receptor beta chains listed next were all sequenced from one sample in a study of cytomegalovirus exposure and HLA in healthy donors. Generated by immunoSEQ multiplex PCR, the TCRdb table keeps only in-frame clones and is missing some. Here the sample spans about 280,000 clones, roughly 88% being singletons. The sequencing sample was made of PBMCs. These receptors came from a woman aged 18 to 35 in good health and CMV-seronegative.

V is TRBV7-6 and J is TRBJ1-4; tentative D call: TRBD1 (5 bases). V was cut by 5 bases and J by 5 bases, with 9 bases left in between. The CDR3 has 13 amino acids. From germline, CDR1 is SGHVS and CDR2 FNYEAQ. The DNA for the CDR3 is TGTGCCAGCAGCCTCAGGGAAAATGAAAAACTGTTTTTT. Translating gives CASSLRENEKLFF.

V gene TRBV28 combines with J gene TRBJ2-7; possible D gene TRBD1, 6 bases. Between the trimmed V and J ends, which lost 3 bases and 2 bases, there was a span of 20 bases. The CDR3 is 17 amino acids. Germline CDR1 and CDR2: MDHEN and SYDVKM. CDR3 protein: CASSFPGAGQYPYEQYF. CDR3 in DNA: TGTGCCAGCAGTTTTCCAGGCGCTGGACAGTATCCCTACGAGCAGTACTTC. The full variable domain, with the rest looked up from reference TRBV28 and TRBJ2-7, is DVKVTQSSRYLVKRTGEKVFLECVQDMDHENMFWYRQDPGLGLRLIYFSYDVKMKEKGDIPEGYSVSREKKERFSLILESASTNQTSMYLCASSFPGAGQYPYEQYFGPGTRLTVT.

V gene TRBV9 combines with J gene TRBJ2-3; 10 positions agree with TRBD2. Germline V gene data show CDR1 as SGDLS and CDR2 as YYNGEE. V trimming: 4 bases; J trimming: 2 bases; junction bases outside the gene matches: 7. The CDR3 length is 16 residues. The CDR3 nucleotides read TGTGCCAGCAGCTTAGGGAGCGGGAGGGCCACAGATACGCAGTATTTT. This gives the protein CASSLGSGRATDTQYF. Together with reference TRBV9 and TRBJ2-3, the CDR3 gives the full variable domain: DSGVTQTPKHLITATGQRVTLRCSPRSGDLSVYWYQQSLDQGLQFLIQYYNGEERAKGNILERFSAQQFPDLHSELNLSSLELGDSALYFCASSLGSGRATDTQYFGPGTRLTVL.

The chain combines TRBV11-1 with TRBJ1-4; D is uncertain. CDR3 size: 12 residues. V shed 3 bases and J shed 5 bases, with 4 bases lying between them. Per germline, CDR1 SGHAT and CDR2 FQDESV (reference sequence). This chain's CDR3 is CASSFPNEKLFF. The CDR3 nucleotides are TGTGCCAGCAGCTTTCCGAATGAAAAACTGTTTTTT.

This chain connects TRBV6-1 to TRBJ2-1; D is perhaps TRBD2 (5 bases). Germline V gene lookup returns CDR1 MNHNS and CDR2 SASEGT. Trimming stripped 8 bases from V and 5 bases from J, with 13 bases between. This CDR3 has 13 residues. The CDR3 nucleotides are TGTGCCAGCTCCTGGGAGTTCGACAATGAGCAGTTCTTC. Its protein product is CASSWEFDNEQFF.

V gene TRBV7-6 combines with J gene TRBJ2-2, with 7 positions matching TRBD2. V dropped 5 bases and J dropped 3; count of bases not matched to a gene: 3. Per the germline V gene, CDR1 is SGHVS and CDR2 is FNYEAQ. The CDR3 sequence is 14 residues long. This chain's CDR3 is CASSLLAYTGELFF. DNA of the CDR3: TGTGCCAGCAGCCTACTAGCGTACACCGGGGAGCTGTTTTTT.

V is TRBV21-1 and J is TRBJ2-7; the tabulated D call, TRBD2, remains unverified against the DNA. TRBV21-1 is a listed pseudogene. The CDR3 covers 15 residues. CDR3 in DNA: TGTGCCAGCAGCAAAGAGGTGCGGGACTCCTACGAGCAGTACTTC. The encoded protein is CASSKEVRDSYEQYF.

This clone was detected a few times. The chain has TRBV28 and TRBJ1-2, with D possibly being TRBD1 (5 bases). V lost 6 bases and J 12 bases, leaving 8 bases between the germline ends. Germline-derived CDR1 and CDR2 are MDHEN and SYDVKM. The CDR3 totals 9 residues. This CDR3 reads CASSPGNTF. Written as DNA, the CDR3 is TGTGCCAGCAGCCCAGGGAACACCTTC.

This clone was picked up one time. The gene calls are TRBV5-8 and TRBJ2-5; D is undetermined. This CDR3 is 16 amino acids long. Per the germline V gene, CDR1 is SGHTS and CDR2 is YDEGEE. V lost 7 bases and J 5 bases, leaving 24 bases between the germline ends. The CDR3 bases are TGTGCCAGCCAAAGCTTATCTTCGAGTACCTGGGAGACCCAGTACTTC. Translation gives CASQSLSSSTWETQYF.

The rearrangement uses TRBV11-3 and TRBJ2-1; 7 bases agree with TRBD2. Unmatched junction bases numbered 8, after V lost 5 bases and J lost 4 bases. CDR3 length: 15 amino acids. Germline lookup yields CDR1 SGHNT and CDR2 YENEEA. CDR3 in DNA: TGTGCCAGCAGCCTAAGTTGGGGGGGTTACAATGAGCAGTTCTTC. Its translation: CASSLSWGGYNEQFF.

V usage is TRBV14 and J usage is TRBJ2-7, with D maybe TRBD2 (5 bases). V gave up 5 bases and J gave up 0 bases, with 11 bases separating them. CDR3 length: 14 amino acids. From germline, CDR1 is SGHDN and CDR2 FVKESK. The CDR3 DNA is TGTGCCAGCAGCGGCGGACTGGCCTCCTACGAGCAGTACTTC. Translating it yields CASSGGLASYEQYF.

This clone was picked up a small number of times. The rearrangement links TRBV13 to TRBJ1-2; 7 positions agree with TRBD1. Per the germline V gene, CDR1 is PRHDT and CDR2 is FYEKMQ (reference sequence). The CDR3 is made up of 14 amino acids. V shed 6 bases and J 6 bases; nucleotides not matched to a gene: 10. CDR3 protein: CASSWNTGADGYTF. CDR3 coding DNA: TGTGCCAGCAGTTGGAATACAGGGGCCGATGGCTACACCTTC.

The chain is built from TRBV9 and TRBJ2-1; 11 bases line up with TRBD2. Germline V CDR1 and CDR2: SGDLS, YYNGEE. This CDR3 comprises 15 residues. Trimming at V came to 3 bases and at J to 5 bases, leaving 4 bases not matched to a gene. CDR3 in amino acids: CASSAGLAANNEQFF. The DNA for the CDR3 is TGTGCCAGCAGCGCGGGACTAGCGGCTAACAATGAGCAGTTCTTC.

The chain recombines TRBV9 with TRBJ1-1, with TRBD1 identical over 8 bases. In germline, CDR1 is SGDLS, CDR2 YYNGEE. The CDR3 length is 15 residues. Trimming took 3 bases from V and 2 from J; bases not matched to a gene: 6. The CDR3 sequence is CASSASGGTNTEAFF. Here the CDR3 DNA reads TGTGCCAGCAGCGCCTCAGGGGGCACTAACACTGAAGCTTTCTTT.

This clone was picked up one time. V and J are TRBV7-9 and TRBJ2-5; 11 bases are shared with TRBD2. CDR1 and CDR2 from the germline V gene are SEHNR and FQNEAQ (reference sequence). The CDR3 extends over 16 amino acids. J lost 2 bases, V lost 8 bases, and 10 bases had no gene match. CDR3 in DNA: TGTGCCAGCCGCCCTCACTGGACTAGCGGGCAAGAGACCCAGTACTTC. It yields the protein CASRPHWTSGQETQYF.

CDR3 region: CASSLIGQGHTIYF. In nucleotides, the CDR3 is TGTGCCAGCAGCTTAATTGGGCAGGGCCACACCATATATTTT. V and J are TRBV7-2 and TRBJ1-3, with D possibly TRBD1 on 5 matching bases. From germline, CDR1 is SGHTA and CDR2 FQGNSA. This CDR3 has 14 amino acids. V was shortened by 2 bases and J by 8 bases, with 13 bases between the two germline ends.